This entry describes one TCR beta chain. This clonotype was seen a handful of times. The specificity of this receptor is unknown. The junction departs from germline at one end; a sequencing error may be responsible. The sample comes from a study of CD8 T cells in ankylosing spondylitis (dated by TCRdb to 2015 to 2018). With respect to the entire study: T cell receptor beta repertoires were profiled in healthy donors and ankylosing spondylitis patients so that disease-linked TCR variants could be found. The whole study cohort included 108 healthy donors and under 30 ankylosing spondylitis patients. Samples of peripheral blood were taken, and for ankylosing spondylitis patients, synovial fluid was collected as well. General findings and caveats noted by the study authors: The disease-linked clones were reported as significantly enriched in matched synovial fluid samples from ankylosing spondylitis patients. Some TCR beta motif variants had previously been reported in synovial fluid and blood of reactive arthritis patients, which suggested common disease-initiation mechanisms. A TCR beta motif of eight highly homologous amino acid variants appeared characteristic of blood from ankylosing spondylitis patients. The disease-linked clones showed a CD8+ phenotype and occurred at relatively low frequencies in peripheral blood.

The run used an Illumina HiSeq 2500. Quantitative 5'-RACE with molecular barcodes was used to prepare TCR beta libraries. The study's processing was this. Disease-linked TCR variants were identified with a new computational method built on a probabilistic model of VDJ rearrangement. TCRdb trimmed public reads at Q25 via fastp, called clones via MiXCR and kept in-frame beta chains. Each entry is one CDR3 protein sequence, shown with its most common DNA and genes. V and J calls and clone size were set by TCRdb, not the authors. Within this sample are about 240,000 distinct CDR3 sequences, with around 11% of them counted one time only. The ten largest account for less than 7% of the sample. The receptor's source is a male donor with ankylosing spondylitis or in good health (not recorded which). Sequenced: blood, either unsorted or a sorted T cell fraction (not recorded which).

The DNA sequence is given as TGCTGTGCTAGAGCCGTCGACACCCCAGGGAACCTACAAGAGACCCAGTACTTC. The encoded protein is CCARAVDTPGNLQETQYF. The rearranged segments are TRBV20-1 and TRBJ2-5, with TRBD1 perhaps the D gene, on 5 matching bases. The CDR3 holds 18 amino acids from the cysteine to the phenylalanine. CDR3 DNA is the only sequence kept; it has 54 bases, read in frame from the first base. Sequences DFQATT (CDR1) and SNEGSKA (CDR2) are obtained from the germline V gene (reference sequence).